The present T cell receptor (beta chain) was sequenced within a study of cytomegalovirus exposure and HLA in healthy donors. General observations from the study: Among TCR beta chains, those listed as cytomegalovirus-associated numbered approximately 150.

Of note for this clone: Its antigen remains unidentified.

The trim removed 0 bases at V and 9 bases at J, leaving 8 bases unmatched. This CDR3 comprises 16 residues. Germline loops: CDR1 LNHNV, CDR2 YYDKDF (reference sequence). 13 Jbeta primers and 60 Vbeta primers were used for the PCR. The authors' processing: Later, some 75 million unique TCR beta chains were counted in an analysis, and some 11 million of them were shared. Libraries were prepared by immunoSEQ multiplex PCR; TCRdb keeps only in-frame clonotypes and omits some of them. V and J calls and clone size are copied from that table; D and trimming were computed from the DNA. The data show 190,000 or so clones, with about four fifths seen just once and around 1.7% held by the top ten.

The material sequenced was PBMCs. The chain uses TRBV15 and TRBJ2-1, with 10 bases that match TRBD2. The TCR originated in a man between 45 and 60 years old in good health and CMV-seronegative. As DNA, the CDR3 is TGTGCCACCAGCAGAGATCGGAGCGGGAGGGCCCTTGAGCAGTTCTTC. Protein sequence: CATSRDRSGRALEQFF.